The 7 T cell receptor beta chains given below trace back to one sample, sequenced in a study of cytomegalovirus exposure and HLA in healthy donors. The PCR employed 60 Vbeta primers together with 13 Jbeta primers. Sequenced by immunoSEQ multiplex PCR; TCRdb stores in-frame clones only, minus some. This sample carries roughly 100,000 clones, around 78% of them seen once, and the ten largest clones take around 2.6%. Sequenced input: PBMCs. The receptors were sampled from a man aged 40-55 years in good health and CMV-seronegative.

The chain uses TRBV25-1 and TRBJ2-1; TRBD2 might be the D (5 bases). Trimming removed 0 bases from V and 3 bases from J, with 12 bases in between. In germline, CDR1 is MGHDK, CDR2 SYGVNS. The CDR3 runs to 16 residues. The DNA for the CDR3 is TGTGCCAGCAGTGAATACGGTTTCGGACTCTACAATGAGCAGTTCTTC. Its protein product is CASSEYGFGLYNEQFF.

The chain carries TRBV19 and TRBJ1-2, with D perhaps TRBD1 (6 bases). V lost 2 bases and J 4 bases, leaving 11 bases between the germline ends. Germline CDR1 and CDR2: LNHDA and SQIVND (reference sequence). The length of the CDR3 is 14 residues. CDR3 protein: CASSITTRGYGYTF. CDR3 nucleotide sequence: TGTGCCAGTAGTATAACGACCAGGGGCTATGGCTACACCTTC.

The genes are TRBV14 and TRBJ2-6; tentative D call: TRBD1 (6 bases). The CDR3 extends over 19 amino acids. V was trimmed by 1 base and J by 0 bases, leaving 16 bases between them. Germline-derived CDR1 and CDR2 are SGHDN and FVKESK. CDR3: CASSQAARTDHSGANVLTF. The CDR3 DNA sequence: TGTGCCAGCAGCCAAGCTGCTAGGACAGACCACTCTGGGGCCAACGTCCTGACTTTC. The full variable domain, rest sourced from reference TRBV14 and TRBJ2-6, is EAGVTQFPSHSVIEKGQTVTLRCDPISGHDNLYWYRRVMGKEIKFLLHFVKESKQDESGMPNNRFLAERTGGTYSTLKVQPAELEDSGVYFCASSQAARTDHSGANVLTFGAGSRLTVL.

This clone was recorded a few times. The rearrangement uses TRBV4-3 and TRBJ1-4, with 8 bases aligning to TRBD1. V dropped 2 bases and J dropped 2; count of bases not matched to a gene: 4. From germline, CDR1 is LGHNA and CDR2 YSLEER. The CDR3 runs to 16 residues. CDR3 nucleotide sequence: TGCGCCAGCAGCCAACAGGGGGCGCTGACTAATGAAAAACTGTTTTTT. Its translation is CASSQQGALTNEKLFF.

The chain joins TRBV5-1 to TRBJ2-5; tentative D call: TRBD1 (5 bases). Germline V gene data show CDR1 as SGHRS and CDR2 as YFSETQ. V was cut by 5 bases and J by 5 bases, with 16 bases left in between. CDR3 length equals 14 residues. As DNA, the CDR3 is TGCGCCAGCAGATGGAGTGGGGCCGGGGAGACCCAGTACTTC. Protein sequence: CASRWSGAGETQYF.

For the CDR3, the DNA is TGTGCCAGCAGCGTAGTCGGGGGGGAGAACACTGAAGCTTTCTTT. Translation: CASSVVGGENTEAFF. V gene TRBV9 combines with J gene TRBJ1-1, with D perhaps matching TRBD1 (5 bases). Deletions cut 0 bases from V and 1 base from J, with 10 bases between. Per germline, CDR1 SGDLS and CDR2 YYNGEE. CDR3 length: 15 amino acids.

V gene TRBV15 combines with J gene TRBJ2-1, with D possibly TRBD1 on 5 matching bases. V was clipped by 1 base and J by 7 bases, with 5 bases between them. Per germline, CDR1 LNHNV and CDR2 YYDKDF (reference sequence). The CDR3 has 12 amino acids. The CDR3: CATSRAGNEQFF. The CDR3 DNA sequence: TGTGCCACCAGCAGAGCAGGGAATGAGCAGTTCTTC.